The 9 T cell receptor beta chains below all came from one sample that was sequenced in a study of T cells in Graves' hyperthyroidism and ophthalmopathy. The investigators amplified TCR beta CDR3 regions from RNA transcripts. HTBI primers were the set used in a first-round RT-PCR of the TCR CDR3. TCRdb analysed the multiplex PCR reads with MiXCR anew, one entry per CDR3 protein. The sample consists of 370,000 or so distinct CDR3 sequences, 15% to 18% of them appearing once. Sequenced input: blood. Receptors originate from a woman aged 18-29 years with Graves' hyperthyroidism that later progressed to Graves' ophthalmopathy.

This clonotype has more than one count but fewer than ten. This chain uses TRBV10-2 with TRBJ2-3; a possible D gene is TRBD2 (6 bases). There are 15 residues in the CDR3. Trimming pared 6 bases from V and 2 bases from J, leaving 15 bases between. The germline CDR1 and CDR2 sequences are WSHSY and SAAADI. CDR3 in amino acids: CASSPWREDTDTQYF. CDR3 bases: TGCGCCAGCAGCCCCTGGCGGGAAGACACAGATACGCAGTATTTT.

In its sample, this clonotype was seen a few times. The V gene is TRBV10-3, the J gene TRBJ1-4; unclear D gene. Per the germline V gene, CDR1 is ENHRY and CDR2 is SYGVKD. Trimming cost V 0 bases and J 2 bases, with 7 bases left between them. There are 15 residues in the CDR3. CDR3 loop: CAISESRNTNEKLFF. CDR3 bases: TGTGCCATCAGTGAGTCAAGGAATACTAATGAAAAACTGTTTTTT.

This clonotype was observed a handful of times. This chain connects TRBV19 to TRBJ1-1, with TRBD1 as a possible D gene (5 bases). The CDR3 consists of 12 residues. Trimming took 5 bases from V and 1 from J, leaving 5 bases between them. Germline CDR1 is LNHDA and CDR2 is SQIVND (reference sequence). The CDR3 region has the DNA TGTGCCAGTAGTGACAGGAACACTGAAGCTTTCTTT. Translating gives CASSDRNTEAFF. Full variable domain (missing parts from reference TRBV19 and TRBJ1-1): DGGITQSPKYLFRKEGQNVTLSCEQNLNHDAMYWYRQDPGQGLRLIYYSQIVNDFQKGDIAEGYSVSREKKESFPLTVTSAQKNPTAFYLCASSDRNTEAFFGQGTRLTVV.

This clonotype was observed at least ten times. The J gene is TRBJ2-1, the V gene TRBV28, with D maybe TRBD2 (6 bases). CDR1 and CDR2 (germline): MDHEN, SYDVKM. CDR3 size: 15 residues. V was cut by 2 bases and J by 1 base, with 9 bases left in between. The CDR3 spells CASSLSSGSYNEQFF. The CDR3, as DNA: TGTGCCAGCAGTTTAAGTAGCGGTTCCTACAATGAGCAGTTCTTC.

V is TRBV7-2 and J is TRBJ2-3, with D possibly being TRBD1 (5 bases). The CDR3 is 15 residues long. Deletions cut 5 bases from V and 3 bases from J, with 15 bases between. CDR1 and CDR2 (germline): SGHTA, FQGNSA. This chain's CDR3 is CASSRQGSPTDTQYF. The CDR3 region has the DNA TGTGCCAGCAGCCGGCAGGGAAGCCCTACAGATACGCAGTATTTT.

There are many counts of this clonotype. The chain recombines TRBV9 with TRBJ1-5, with D possibly TRBD1 on 6 matching bases. Germline CDR1 reads SGDLS; CDR2 reads YYNGEE. Trimming removed 4 bases at V and 0 bases at J, with 17 bases between. This CDR3 spans 17 amino acids. CDR3 sequence: CASSQCPGHFSNQPQHF. The CDR3 coding sequence is TGTGCCAGCAGCCAATGTCCGGGACATTTTAGCAATCAGCCCCAGCATTTT. The full variable domain, rest sourced from reference TRBV9 and TRBJ1-5, is DSGVTQTPKHLITATGQRVTLRCSPRSGDLSVYWYQQSLDQGLQFLIQYYNGEERAKGNILERFSAQQFPDLHSELNLSSLELGDSALYFCASSQCPGHFSNQPQHFGDGTRLSIL.

Remarks on this clonotype: It may be a read error: a sequence one base away is much more abundant. The rearrangement joins TRBV12-3 or TRBV12-4 to TRBJ2-5, with D possibly TRBD2 on 5 matching bases. There are 14 residues in the CDR3. V lost 6 bases and J lost 7, with 18 bases in between. CDR3 coding DNA: TGTGCCAGCAGGAATCTCGGAGTAGGAGGGACCCAGTACTTC. Translating it yields CASRNLGVGGTQYF.

This clonotype was counted ten times or more. The V call is TRBV10-3, the J call TRBJ2-1; 8 bases agree with TRBD2. V dropped 5 bases and J dropped 7; count of bases not matched to a gene: 10. CDR1 ENHRY and CDR2 SYGVKD come from the germline V gene. The CDR3 loop spans 15 amino acids. The CDR3 bases are TGTGCCATCAGTCCCCGGGAGGGCCAGGGGAATGAGCAGTTCTTC. It translates to CAISPREGQGNEQFF.

This clonotype was counted many times. The chain recombines TRBV20-1 with TRBJ2-7; tentative D call: TRBD2 (5 bases). The CDR3 loop spans 14 amino acids. Per the germline V gene, CDR1 is DFQATT and CDR2 is SNEGSKA (reference sequence). Trimming took off 3 bases at V and 5 bases at J, with 17 bases between the two ends. CDR3 in DNA: TGCAGTGCTAGTCCCACTAGTATAGTGGACGAGCAGTACTTC. It codes for CSASPTSIVDEQYF.